This T cell receptor delta chain was captured by sequencing in a study of γδ T cells in repeated Plasmodium falciparum infection (dated by TCRdb to about 2021). Background for the entire study: The natural-infection arm enrolled Malian children exposed to intense seasonal malaria transmission, compared against age and gender matched Australian children. About five malaria-naive U.S. adults underwent four controlled human malaria infections by bites from P. falciparum NF54-infected Anopheles stephensi mosquitoes over around 590 days. Samples from controlled-infection subjects were taken at baseline, right before selected infections, and 21 days after each infection. Malian gammadelta TCR repertoires were analysed cross-sectionally during no-transmission periods and longitudinally across acute febrile malaria episodes. In the study, the shaping of the human gammadelta T cell repertoire by repeated Plasmodium falciparum infection was examined using natural infection in Mali and controlled human malaria infection.

With respect to this clone: No cognate antigen has been identified for it. The translation of this DNA and the TCRdb protein of a much larger clone differ at residue 5, probably owing to a read error; the protein shown here is translated from the DNA.

For bulk TCR repertoire analysis, Vgamma9/Vdelta2+ and Vdelta2-negative gammadelta T cell populations were isolated by flow sorting from peripheral blood mononuclear cells. Germline trimming: 3 bases from V, 0 bases from J; junction bases outside gene matches: 15. There are 19 amino acids in the CDR3, from cysteine to phenylalanine inclusive. Only the CDR3 DNA stays, 57 bases, in frame from base 1. The germline V gene sets CDR1 to GEAIGNYY and CDR2 to EKD. Libraries were made using multiplex PCR. Sequencing instrument: Illumina MiSeq. Every sorted gammadelta T cell sample had both its TCR gamma (TRG) and TCR delta (TRD) chains sequenced. Under the source paper's analysis protocol: Clonotype tree plots, accumulated frequency of the top 20 clonotypes, diversity index (DI) and D75 metrics were included in the repertoire analyses. Clone calls in TCRdb were regenerated from the public reads with CATT, after which identical DNA sequences shared one row. The V and J calls, along with clone size, are taken from TCRdb and not from the paper's own processing. Recorded for this sample are some 100,000 delta-chain clones; over 1.3% of them occurred a single time. Jointly, the top ten make up 9% of the sample.

Results and caveats for the whole study, not just this receptor: Because the controlled-infection cohort was small, analysis of inter-individual variability in gammadelta T cell responses was limited. The Malian cohort came from a small rural village of predominantly one ethnic group, limiting generalizability. Compared with the repertoires of Australian children, the Vdelta2-negative gammadelta TCR repertoires of Malian children appeared more clonally expanded, less diverse and less shared. Across time and infection, the Vgamma9/Vdelta2+ TCR repertoires showed a highly stable polyclonal makeup, with many TCRgamma sequences overlapping between individuals. In Vdelta2-negative gammadelta TCR repertoires, which were largely Vdelta1+, repeated controlled infections appeared to drive waves of new clonotype selection.

The receptor's source is a pool of human donors (malaria-infected and uninfected, not separated). Source material: gamma-delta T cells from blood. The rearranged chain carries TRDV2 and TRDJ1; 10 of the junction bases match TRDD3. The bases read TGTGCCTGTGACTCCCTGACTGGGGGATCCCGGGGCCACACCGATAAACTCATCTTT. The encoded protein is CACDSLTGGSRGHTDKLIF.